Below are 21 T cell receptor beta chains sequenced from a single sample in a study of CD8+ T cells in alopecia areata. Noted treatment: oral pan-JAK inhibitor, 5-10 mg twice daily. After isolation, RNA underwent reverse transcription to generate cDNA as the sequencing template. Here immunoSEQ multiplex PCR was the method, and the copy in TCRdb shows in-frame clones only, minus some. The sample lists 180,000 or so clones; 45% to 60% were seen once. The sample was CD8+ T cells sorted from blood, taken at week 52, from a patient treated with tofacitinib. Receptors originate from a human donor with alopecia areata.

The table lists this clone with a few counts. The chain carries TRBV10-3 and TRBJ2-7; no definite D call. Deletions cut 6 bases from V and 2 bases from J, with 11 bases between. Per germline, CDR1 ENHRY and CDR2 SYGVKD. The CDR3 totals 13 residues. CDR3 DNA sequence: TGTGCCATCAGGACGAATACCGCCTACGAGCAGTACTTC. As protein: CAIRTNTAYEQYF.

The rearrangement uses TRBV29-1 and TRBJ2-5; 7 bases are shared with TRBD2. The J call may be incorrect, as the DNA end agrees better with TRBJ2-7. Germline V gives CDR1 SQVTM, CDR2 ANQGSEA. The CDR3 sequence is 14 residues long. The CDR3 sequence is CSVVGGESSYEQYF. CDR3 bases: TGCAGCGTTGTTGGGGGGGAGAGCTCCTACGAGCAGTACTTC.

This clone appeared a few times. The chain joins TRBV10-2 to TRBJ2-7; TRBD1 matches at 8 bases. The trim removed 2 bases at V and 4 bases at J, leaving 10 bases unmatched. The CDR3 contains 16 residues. The germline V gene encodes CDR1 WSHSY and CDR2 SAAADI. The CDR3 nucleotides read TGCGCCAGCAGTGAGCAACCCGGGACAGGAAGATACGAGCAGTACTTC. The encoded protein is CASSEQPGTGRYEQYF.

For the CDR3, the DNA is TGTGCTAGTGGCTACTGGAACAATGAGCAGTTCTTC. It is translated as CASGYWNNEQFF. This chain connects TRBV12-5 to TRBJ2-1, with no clear D. The germline CDR1 and CDR2 sequences are LGHNT and FRNRAP. The CDR3 extends over 12 amino acids. Trimming left V 6 bases short and J 5 bases short, with 8 bases between.

The sample holds a few counts of this clone. The rearrangement joins TRBV29-1 to TRBJ2-7, with D uncertain. The CDR3 loop spans 13 amino acids. From germline, CDR1 is SQVTM and CDR2 ANQGSEA. Between the trimmed V and J ends, which lost 4 bases and 9 bases, there was a span of 19 bases. The CDR3 DNA follows: TGCAGCGTTGTGTTGGCGATAAAGTTAGGGCAGTACTTC. As protein: CSVVLAIKLGQYF.

The chain combines TRBV19 with TRBJ2-2; D gene uncertain. Germline CDR1 is LNHDA and CDR2 is SQIVND (reference sequence). The ends were cut back, 1 base at V and 0 bases at J, with 0 bases in the middle. The CDR3 length is 13 residues. CDR3 region: CASSIANTGELFF. In nucleotides, the CDR3 is TGTGCCAGTAGTATAGCGAACACCGGGGAGCTGTTTTTT.

In its sample, this clone was seen a few times. The V call is TRBV6-1, the J call TRBJ1-2; TRBD1 might be the D (6 bases). Trimming shortened V by 7 bases and J by 4 bases, and 10 bases separated the two germline ends. The CDR3 loop spans 12 amino acids. The germline gives CDR1 MNHNS, CDR2 SASEGT. Here the CDR3 reads CASTPDSYGYTF. The CDR3 nucleotides read TGTGCCAGCACCCCGGACAGCTATGGCTACACCTTC.

The chain carries TRBV5-1 and TRBJ2-4, with D maybe TRBD2 (5 bases). Germline CDR1 reads SGHRS; CDR2 reads YFSETQ. V gave up 0 bases and J gave up 7 bases, with 11 bases separating them. This CDR3 spans 14 amino acids. The CDR3 loop is CASSLVGERNIQYF. CDR3 in DNA: TGCGCCAGCAGCTTGGTCGGGGAGCGGAACATTCAGTACTTC.

V usage is TRBV9 and J usage is TRBJ2-1, with unresolved D. The CDR3 extends over 14 amino acids. The germline gives CDR1 SGDLS, CDR2 YYNGEE. Trimming took off 0 bases at V and 9 bases at J, with 13 bases between the two ends. As DNA, the CDR3 is TGTGCCAGCAGCGTAGAGGAAGGCCTCACTGAGCAGTTCTTC. Amino acids: CASSVEEGLTEQFF. The full variable domain, rest sourced from reference TRBV9 and TRBJ2-1, is DSGVTQTPKHLITATGQRVTLRCSPRSGDLSVYWYQQSLDQGLQFLIQYYNGEERAKGNILERFSAQQFPDLHSELNLSSLELGDSALYFCASSVEEGLTEQFFGPGTRLTVL.

The gene calls are TRBV5-6 and TRBJ1-2, with a tentative D call TRBD1 (6 bases). The CDR3 has 14 amino acids. The germline V gene has CDR1 SGHDT and CDR2 YYEEEE. Trimming removed 0 bases from V and 4 bases from J, with 10 bases in between. The CDR3 region has the DNA TGTGCCAGCAGCTTGGAGGACAGCCTCTATGGCTACACCTTC. Translated: CASSLEDSLYGYTF.

The chain joins TRBV5-6 to TRBJ1-6; no definite D call. Per germline, CDR1 SGHDT and CDR2 YYEEEE. The CDR3 loop spans 14 amino acids. V was clipped by 4 bases and J by 7 bases, with 12 bases between them. The CDR3: CASSLLTANSPLHF. The CDR3 DNA follows: TGTGCCAGCAGCCTACTGACCGCCAATTCACCCCTCCACTTT.

The chain is built from TRBV7-9 and TRBJ1-2, with a weak D call TRBD1 (5 bases). The CDR3 is 14 residues long. V gave up 0 bases and J gave up 4 bases, with 9 bases separating them. The germline gives CDR1 SEHNR, CDR2 FQNEAQ (reference sequence). The CDR3 region is CASSLAGTPYGYTF. The CDR3 nucleotides are TGTGCCAGCAGCTTAGCAGGGACTCCCTATGGCTACACCTTC.

This chain links TRBV5-4 with TRBJ2-1; D call uncertain. The germline V and J ends were trimmed by 1 base and 6 bases, with 5 bases remaining between them. This CDR3 has 12 residues. Per the germline V gene, CDR1 is SGHNT and CDR2 is YYREEE (reference sequence). The CDR3 reads CASSLRANEQFF. In nucleotides, the CDR3 is TGTGCCAGCAGCTTGAGAGCCAATGAGCAGTTCTTC.

This chain links TRBV7-9 with TRBJ2-7; 11 bases agree with TRBD1. Looked up from germline, CDR1 is SEHNR and CDR2 is FQNEAQ (reference sequence). This CDR3 contains 16 residues. V lost 5 bases and J lost 2; bases outside the gene matches: 8. CDR3 DNA sequence: TGTGCCAGCAGCCGTGTACGGGGACAGGGGGCCTACGAGCAGTACTTC. Residues: CASSRVRGQGAYEQYF.

This chain links TRBV5-6 with TRBJ1-3; D remains ambiguous. The CDR3 has 16 residues. Germline CDR1 is SGHDT and CDR2 is YYEEEE. The V and J ends lost 3 bases and 0 bases respectively, with 13 bases between them. The CDR3 DNA sequence: TGTGCCAGCAGCTCTTATCGTTTGGACTCTGGAAACACCATATATTTT. This translates into CASSSYRLDSGNTIYF.

V is TRBV18 and J is TRBJ1-1; D is unresolved. CDR3 length equals 13 residues. Germline V lookup: CDR1 KGHSH, CDR2 LQKENI. The V gene lost 2 bases and the J gene lost 3 bases, with 7 bases spanning the gap. Here the CDR3 reads CASSPGMDTEAFF. CDR3 DNA: TGTGCCAGCTCACCAGGGATGGACACTGAAGCTTTCTTT.

This clone has just one count. The gene calls are TRBV9 and TRBJ2-5, with 9 bases fitting TRBD2. V was pared by 0 bases and J by 2 bases, with 8 bases of the junction left unmatched. Germline lookup yields CDR1 SGDLS and CDR2 YYNGEE. CDR3 length equals 17 residues. The CDR3 DNA sequence: TGTGCCAGCAGCGTAGGGGATAGCGGGGGAGATCAAGAGACCCAGTACTTC. Protein product: CASSVGDSGGDQETQYF.

The chain carries TRBV15 and TRBJ1-2; D unresolved. The CDR3 totals 16 residues. Between the trimmed V and J ends, which lost 0 bases and 2 bases, there was a span of 13 bases. Germline CDR1 reads LNHNV; CDR2 reads YYDKDF (reference sequence). CDR3 residues: CATSRDRSSSNYGYTF. CDR3 coding DNA: TGTGCCACCAGCAGAGACAGGTCCTCCTCCAACTATGGCTACACCTTC.

This clone was observed a handful of times. CDR3 sequence reads: CASSFSSGAGEQYF. The CDR3 DNA reads TGTGCCAGCAGCTTCTCTTCGGGGGCTGGTGAGCAGTACTTC. V and J are TRBV7-3 and TRBJ2-7; D is possibly TRBD1 or TRBD2 (6 bases each). The CDR3 has 14 amino acids. V was cut by 3 bases and J by 7 bases, with 16 bases left in between. Per germline, CDR1 SGHTA and CDR2 FQGTGA.

The gene calls are TRBV5-1 and TRBJ2-7, with 8 bases aligning to TRBD1. CDR3 length: 15 amino acids. Germline V gene data show CDR1 as SGHRS and CDR2 as YFSETQ. The V and J ends lost 7 bases and 0 bases, in that order; junction bases with no gene match: 9. CDR3 residues: CASGVGQEFSYEQYF. DNA for the CDR3: TGCGCCAGCGGAGTGGGACAGGAATTCTCCTACGAGCAGTACTTC.

This clone was counted a single time. The V and J genes are TRBV27 and TRBJ2-3; D remains ambiguous. Trimming pared 4 bases from V and 4 bases from J, leaving 15 bases between. Germline loops: CDR1 MNHEY, CDR2 SMNVEV (reference sequence). The CDR3 is 15 amino acids. The CDR3 nucleotides are TGTGCCAGCAGTTGGTTCTCATCTCGAGCAGATACGCAGTATTTT. Protein product: CASSWFSSRADTQYF.